Listed here are 27 T cell receptor beta chains from one sample, sequenced in a study of blood T cell repertoires in COVID-19. This table comes from immunoSEQ multiplex PCR, and its TCRdb copy is limited to in-frame clones, with some not included. The sample has about 220,000 clones; about 80% are singletons. Sequencing was carried out using peripheral blood. These receptors were collected from a middle-aged woman with active or convalescent COVID-19.

The chain links TRBV28 to TRBJ1-5; 7 bases map to TRBD1. J was trimmed by 9 bases and V by 3 bases; bases with no gene match: 11. This CDR3 region has 15 residues. Per germline, CDR1 MDHEN and CDR2 SYDVKM. The DNA for the CDR3 is TGTGCCAGCAGTTTCTCCCGAGGGGGCCTTGGGCCCCAGCATTTT. The encoded protein is CASSFSRGGLGPQHF. Drawing the rest from reference TRBV28 and TRBJ1-5, the complete variable domain is DVKVTQSSRYLVKRTGEKVFLECVQDMDHENMFWYRQDPGLGLRLIYFSYDVKMKEKGDIPEGYSVSREKKERFSLILESASTNQTSMYLCASSFSRGGLGPQHFGDGTRLSIL.

This chain links TRBV3-1 (or the pseudogene TRBV3-2) with TRBJ2-7; TRBD2 might be the D (6 bases). From germline, CDR1 is LGHDT and CDR2 YNNKEL (reference sequence). CDR3 length: 12 residues. The V end was cut by 4 bases, the J end by 6 bases, with 10 bases between. CDR3 in DNA: TGTGCCAGCAGCCGCCGAGCGGGCGAGCAGTACTTC. This translates into CASSRRAGEQYF.

The V call is TRBV19, the J call TRBJ2-7; the match to TRBD1 covers 7 bases. V was pared by 5 bases and J by 2 bases, with 12 bases of the junction left unmatched. This CDR3 is 16 amino acids long. Germline-derived CDR1 and CDR2 are LNHDA and SQIVND (reference sequence). In nucleotides, the CDR3 is TGTGCCAGTAGTCCTTTCCGGGACAGCCCCACCTACGAGCAGTACTTC. This gives the protein CASSPFRDSPTYEQYF.

The V gene is TRBV2, the J gene TRBJ2-5; TRBD2 aligns across 8 bases. Trimming removed 5 bases from V and 0 bases from J; junction bases left unmatched: 5. CDR3 length: 15 amino acids. CDR1 is SNHLY, CDR2 FYNNEI, per germline. The CDR3 is CASSFSGDYQETQYF. CDR3 sequence (DNA): TGTGCCAGCAGTTTTAGCGGGGATTACCAAGAGACCCAGTACTTC.

The chain combines TRBV2 with TRBJ1-2; 7 bases are a match to TRBD1. The CDR3 length is 14 residues. Germline trimming cut 3 bases from V and 2 bases from J; bases unmatched to any gene: 3. Germline V gene data show CDR1 as SNHLY and CDR2 as FYNNEI. CDR3 DNA sequence: TGTGCCAGCAGTGAGACGGGACAGAACTATGGCTACACCTTC. Its protein is CASSETGQNYGYTF.

J is TRBJ1-6 and V is TRBV6-5; no clear D. Germline V gene lookup returns CDR1 MNHEY and CDR2 SVGAGI. V was pared by 6 bases and J by 7 bases, with 13 bases between. The CDR3 sequence is 14 residues long. The CDR3 DNA follows: TGTGCCAGCAGGACGGCGGGTTTCAATTCACCCCTCCACTTT. It translates to CASRTAGFNSPLHF.

The chain carries TRBV6-2 or TRBV6-3 and TRBJ2-7; D may be TRBD1 (6 bases). V shed 5 bases and J shed 6 bases, with 14 bases lying between them. CDR1 and CDR2 from the germline V gene are MNHEY and SVGEGT. The CDR3 loop spans 13 amino acids. The CDR3 is CASSLTQGPEQYF. CDR3 nucleotides: TGTGCCAGCAGTCTAACCCAGGGGCCCGAGCAGTACTTC.

V and J are TRBV9 and TRBJ2-3; 9 bases map to TRBD1. Per the germline V gene, CDR1 is SGDLS and CDR2 is YYNGEE. The length of the CDR3 is 16 residues. J was trimmed by 2 bases and V by 3 bases; bases with no gene match: 7. CDR3 loop: CASSASGTGITDTQYF. The CDR3 nucleotides are TGTGCCAGCAGCGCTTCCGGGACAGGGATCACAGATACGCAGTATTTT.

This chain connects TRBV7-2 to TRBJ2-1; no reliable D call. The CDR3 covers 13 residues. Germline V gene sequence: CDR1 SGHTA, CDR2 FQGNSA. The V and J ends lost 1 base and 12 bases respectively, with 13 bases between them. The CDR3 DNA reads TGTGCCAGCAGCTTAGATGCACCCGGTGGGCAGTTCTTC. Translation gives CASSLDAPGGQFF.

The gene calls are TRBV19 and TRBJ1-1; tentatively, D is TRBD1 (6 bases). Germline CDR1 reads LNHDA; CDR2 reads SQIVND (reference sequence). This CDR3 spans 15 amino acids. Trimming stripped 1 base from V and 1 base from J, with 10 bases between. The CDR3 protein is CASSIGGQGNTEAFF. The DNA for the CDR3 is TGTGCCAGTAGTATAGGGGGGCAGGGGAACACTGAAGCTTTCTTT.

V is TRBV4-1 and J is TRBJ2-7, with TRBD2 matching 9 bases. With V trimmed by 3 bases and J by 4 bases, 7 bases remained unmatched. Germline V gives CDR1 MGHRA, CDR2 YSYEKL. The length of the CDR3 is 15 residues. CDR3 protein: CASSQAGTSLYEQYF. Here the CDR3 DNA reads TGCGCCAGCAGCCAGGCCGGGACTAGCCTGTACGAGCAGTACTTC.

V usage is TRBV30 and J usage is TRBJ2-1, with 11 bases that match TRBD2. Losses at the gene ends were 4 bases for V and 7 bases for J; bases not matched to a gene: 6. Germline V gene sequence: CDR1 GTSNPN, CDR2 SVGIG (reference sequence). The length of the CDR3 is 14 residues. The CDR3 is CAWIPGLAVNEQFF. CDR3 sequence (DNA): TGTGCCTGGATTCCGGGACTAGCGGTTAATGAGCAGTTCTTC.

V gene TRBV30 combines with J gene TRBJ2-3; maybe TRBD1 (6 bases). Per the germline V gene, CDR1 is GTSNPN and CDR2 is SVGIG (reference sequence). This CDR3 comprises 14 residues. Trimming cost V 2 bases and J 0 bases, with 9 bases left between them. The CDR3 here is CAWSNRVSTDTQYF. The CDR3 nucleotides read TGTGCCTGGAGTAACAGGGTTAGCACAGATACGCAGTATTTT.

The chain links TRBV5-1 to TRBJ2-1; possible D gene TRBD1, 5 bases. This CDR3 has 14 residues. CDR1 is SGHRS, CDR2 YFSETQ, per germline. The germline V and J ends were trimmed by 4 bases and 4 bases, with 12 bases remaining between them. CDR3 sequence reads: CASSTGLGYNEQFF. The DNA for the CDR3 is TGCGCCAGCAGCACAGGCCTAGGGTACAATGAGCAGTTCTTC.

This sequence joins TRBV30 and TRBJ2-2, with 7 bases aligning to TRBD1. There are 13 residues in the CDR3. In germline, CDR1 is GTSNPN, CDR2 SVGIG (reference sequence). CDR3 in DNA: TGTGCACAGACAGGGCGGTGGACCGGGGAGCTGTTTTTT. Translation: CAQTGRWTGELFF.

The chain uses TRBV2 and TRBJ1-1; D possibly corresponds to TRBD1 (5 bases). The germline V and J ends were trimmed by 2 bases and 1 base, with 5 bases remaining between them. CDR3 size: 13 residues. CDR1 and CDR2 (germline): SNHLY, FYNNEI. The CDR3 region has the DNA TGTGCCAGCAGTGAACAGGGGAACACTGAAGCTTTCTTT. Translation gives CASSEQGNTEAFF.

This clone was picked up a small number of times. The chain recombines TRBV30 with TRBJ1-5; D gene uncertain. The CDR3 spans 13 residues. Deletions cut 2 bases from V and 4 bases from J, with 9 bases between. Per the germline V gene, CDR1 is GTSNPN and CDR2 is SVGIG (reference sequence). CDR3 in DNA: TGTGCCTGGAGTTCCTCGGGGAATCAGCCCCAGCATTTT. As protein: CAWSSSGNQPQHF.

The genes are TRBV19 and TRBJ2-4; no definite D call. Germline CDR1 and CDR2: LNHDA and SQIVND (reference sequence). The CDR3 has 16 residues. V was pared by 0 bases and J by 0 bases, with 9 bases between. Here the CDR3 reads CASSIEAGIAKNIQYF. CDR3 coding DNA: TGTGCCAGTAGTATAGAGGCAGGAATAGCCAAAAACATTCAGTACTTC.

The chain is built from TRBV19 and TRBJ1-2; weak D call: TRBD1 (5 bases). The ends were cut back, 11 bases at V and 7 bases at J, with 8 bases in the middle. Germline assignment: CDR1 LNHDA and CDR2 SQIVND (reference sequence). CDR3 size: 9 residues. CDR3 sequence reads: CAVGVGYTF. Here the CDR3 DNA reads TGTGCCGTAGGGGTTGGCTACACCTTC.

The chain links TRBV5-1 to TRBJ1-2, with D possibly matching TRBD1 (6 bases). Germline values: CDR1 SGHRS, CDR2 YFSETQ. The CDR3 has 14 residues. V was pared by 3 bases and J by 1 base, with 10 bases between. Here the CDR3 reads CASSSRQDNYGYTF. As DNA, the CDR3 is TGCGCCAGCAGCTCCCGACAGGATAACTATGGCTACACCTTC.

This clone was seen more than once but under ten times. In DNA, the CDR3 is TGTGCCAGCAGCCAAGATCCGAGTTATGGCTACACCTTC. Residues: CASSQDPSYGYTF. V gene TRBV4-2 combines with J gene TRBJ1-2; D is undetermined. With 0 bases removed from V and 5 bases from J, the gap between germline ends came to 7 bases. CDR1 LGHNA and CDR2 YNFKEQ come from the germline V gene. This CDR3 region has 13 residues.

CDR3: CASSLGTESVWQPQHF. The CDR3 bases are TGTGCCAGCAGCTTGGGGACAGAATCGGTTTGGCAGCCCCAGCATTTT. The chain has TRBV7-8 and TRBJ1-5; 7 bases agree with TRBD1. The CDR3 has 16 residues. The V gene end was trimmed by 3 bases and the J gene end by 7 bases; junction bases not matched to a gene: 12. Germline V gene sequence: CDR1 SGHVS, CDR2 FQNEAQ.

This clone occurred a few times. In DNA form, the CDR3 reads TGTGCCAGCAGCCGCTCAGGGGGAGAGACCCAGTACTTC. As protein: CASSRSGGETQYF. The chain recombines TRBV6-2 or TRBV6-3 with TRBJ2-5, with 7 bases identical to TRBD1. Germline lookup yields CDR1 MNHEY and CDR2 SVGEGT. CDR3 size: 13 residues. With 6 bases clipped from V and 4 bases from J, the junction kept 5 bases outside the gene matches.

In this sample, this clone turned up once. This chain uses TRBV6-5 with TRBJ1-4; 7 nucleotides align to TRBD1. The junction had 4 bases not matched to a gene; V was cut back by 2 bases and J by 4 bases. In germline, CDR1 is MNHEY, CDR2 SVGAGI. The CDR3 is made up of 15 amino acids. As DNA, the CDR3 is TGTGCCAGCAGTTACACCGGGACAGTTAATGAAAAACTGTTTTTT. This codes for CASSYTGTVNEKLFF.

V gene TRBV6-2 or TRBV6-3 combines with J gene TRBJ2-7; maybe TRBD2 (6 bases). V was clipped by 5 bases and J by 6 bases, with 23 bases between them. The germline gives CDR1 MNHEY, CDR2 SVGEGT. This CDR3 region has 16 residues. CDR3 in DNA: TGTGCCAGCAGTCCCCCCGCATTGGCAGGGAGGTTCGAGCAGTACTTC. Its translation is CASSPPALAGRFEQYF.

The V and J genes are TRBV10-3 and TRBJ1-2; 7 nucleotides line up with TRBD1. Looked up from germline, CDR1 is ENHRY and CDR2 is SYGVKD. The CDR3 has 14 residues. V lost 0 bases and J lost 8; bases outside the gene matches: 6. The CDR3 sequence: CAISESEGARGYTF. As DNA, the CDR3 is TGTGCCATCAGTGAGTCGGAGGGGGCGCGCGGCTACACCTTC.

The rearrangement links TRBV5-5 to TRBJ2-2; TRBD1 might be the D (5 bases). This CDR3 contains 16 residues. The V end lost 4 bases, the J end lost 8 bases, and 21 bases lay between the germline ends. Germline CDR1 is SGHKS and CDR2 is YYEKEE (reference sequence). The CDR3 DNA reads TGTGCCAGCAGCCAAGACAGTAGTCATATTTGGGGGGAGCTGTTTTTT. Translation gives CASSQDSSHIWGELFF.